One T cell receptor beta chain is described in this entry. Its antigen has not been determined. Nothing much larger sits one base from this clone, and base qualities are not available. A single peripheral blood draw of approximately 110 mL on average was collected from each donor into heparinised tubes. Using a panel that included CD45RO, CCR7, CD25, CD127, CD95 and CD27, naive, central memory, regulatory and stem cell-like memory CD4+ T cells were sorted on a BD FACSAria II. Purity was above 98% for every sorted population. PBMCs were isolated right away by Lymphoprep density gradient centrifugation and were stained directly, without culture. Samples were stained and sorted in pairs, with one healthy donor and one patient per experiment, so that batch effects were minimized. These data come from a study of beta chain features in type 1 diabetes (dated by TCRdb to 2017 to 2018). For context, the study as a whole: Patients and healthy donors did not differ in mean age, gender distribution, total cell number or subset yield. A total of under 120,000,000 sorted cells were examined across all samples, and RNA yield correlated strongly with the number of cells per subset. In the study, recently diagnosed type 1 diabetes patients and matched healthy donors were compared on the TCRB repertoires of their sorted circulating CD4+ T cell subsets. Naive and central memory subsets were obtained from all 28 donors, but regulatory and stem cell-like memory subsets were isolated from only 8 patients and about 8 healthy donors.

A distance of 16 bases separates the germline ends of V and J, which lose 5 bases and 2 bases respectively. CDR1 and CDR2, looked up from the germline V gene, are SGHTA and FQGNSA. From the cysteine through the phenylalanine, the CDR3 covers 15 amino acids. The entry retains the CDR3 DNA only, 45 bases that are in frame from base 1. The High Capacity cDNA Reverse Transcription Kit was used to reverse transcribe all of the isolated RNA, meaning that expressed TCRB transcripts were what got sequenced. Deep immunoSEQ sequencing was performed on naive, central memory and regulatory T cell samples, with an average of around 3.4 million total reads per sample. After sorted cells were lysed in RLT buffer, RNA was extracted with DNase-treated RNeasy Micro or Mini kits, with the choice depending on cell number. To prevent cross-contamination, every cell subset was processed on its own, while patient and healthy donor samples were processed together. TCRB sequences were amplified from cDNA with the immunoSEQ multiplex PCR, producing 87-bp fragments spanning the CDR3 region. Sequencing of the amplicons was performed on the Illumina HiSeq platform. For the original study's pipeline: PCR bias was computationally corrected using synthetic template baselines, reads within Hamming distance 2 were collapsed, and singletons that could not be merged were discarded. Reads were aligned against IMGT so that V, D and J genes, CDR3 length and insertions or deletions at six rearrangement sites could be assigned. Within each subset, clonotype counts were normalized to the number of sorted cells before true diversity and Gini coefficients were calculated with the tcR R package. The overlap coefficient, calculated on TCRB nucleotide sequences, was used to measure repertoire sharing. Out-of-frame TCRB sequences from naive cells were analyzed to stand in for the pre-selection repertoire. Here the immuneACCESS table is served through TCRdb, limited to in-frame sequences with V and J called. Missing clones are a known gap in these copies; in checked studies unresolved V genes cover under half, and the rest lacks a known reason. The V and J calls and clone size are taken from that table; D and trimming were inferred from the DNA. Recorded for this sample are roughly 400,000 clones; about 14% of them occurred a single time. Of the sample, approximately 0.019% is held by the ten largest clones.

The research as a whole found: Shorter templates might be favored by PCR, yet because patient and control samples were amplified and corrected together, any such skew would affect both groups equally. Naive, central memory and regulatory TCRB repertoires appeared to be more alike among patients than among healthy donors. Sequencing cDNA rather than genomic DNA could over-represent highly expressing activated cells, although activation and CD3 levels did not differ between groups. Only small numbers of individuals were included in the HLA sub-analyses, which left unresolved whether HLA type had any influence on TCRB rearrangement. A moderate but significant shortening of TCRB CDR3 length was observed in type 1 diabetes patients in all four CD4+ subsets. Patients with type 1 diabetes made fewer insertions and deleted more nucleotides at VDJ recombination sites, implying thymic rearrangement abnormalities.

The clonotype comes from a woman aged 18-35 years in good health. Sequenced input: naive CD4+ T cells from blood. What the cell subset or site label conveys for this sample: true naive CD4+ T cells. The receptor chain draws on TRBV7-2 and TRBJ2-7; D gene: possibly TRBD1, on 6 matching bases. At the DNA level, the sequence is TGTGCCAGCAGCCCATCGACAGGACTCACCTACGAGCAGTACTTC. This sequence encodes CASSPSTGLTYEQYF.